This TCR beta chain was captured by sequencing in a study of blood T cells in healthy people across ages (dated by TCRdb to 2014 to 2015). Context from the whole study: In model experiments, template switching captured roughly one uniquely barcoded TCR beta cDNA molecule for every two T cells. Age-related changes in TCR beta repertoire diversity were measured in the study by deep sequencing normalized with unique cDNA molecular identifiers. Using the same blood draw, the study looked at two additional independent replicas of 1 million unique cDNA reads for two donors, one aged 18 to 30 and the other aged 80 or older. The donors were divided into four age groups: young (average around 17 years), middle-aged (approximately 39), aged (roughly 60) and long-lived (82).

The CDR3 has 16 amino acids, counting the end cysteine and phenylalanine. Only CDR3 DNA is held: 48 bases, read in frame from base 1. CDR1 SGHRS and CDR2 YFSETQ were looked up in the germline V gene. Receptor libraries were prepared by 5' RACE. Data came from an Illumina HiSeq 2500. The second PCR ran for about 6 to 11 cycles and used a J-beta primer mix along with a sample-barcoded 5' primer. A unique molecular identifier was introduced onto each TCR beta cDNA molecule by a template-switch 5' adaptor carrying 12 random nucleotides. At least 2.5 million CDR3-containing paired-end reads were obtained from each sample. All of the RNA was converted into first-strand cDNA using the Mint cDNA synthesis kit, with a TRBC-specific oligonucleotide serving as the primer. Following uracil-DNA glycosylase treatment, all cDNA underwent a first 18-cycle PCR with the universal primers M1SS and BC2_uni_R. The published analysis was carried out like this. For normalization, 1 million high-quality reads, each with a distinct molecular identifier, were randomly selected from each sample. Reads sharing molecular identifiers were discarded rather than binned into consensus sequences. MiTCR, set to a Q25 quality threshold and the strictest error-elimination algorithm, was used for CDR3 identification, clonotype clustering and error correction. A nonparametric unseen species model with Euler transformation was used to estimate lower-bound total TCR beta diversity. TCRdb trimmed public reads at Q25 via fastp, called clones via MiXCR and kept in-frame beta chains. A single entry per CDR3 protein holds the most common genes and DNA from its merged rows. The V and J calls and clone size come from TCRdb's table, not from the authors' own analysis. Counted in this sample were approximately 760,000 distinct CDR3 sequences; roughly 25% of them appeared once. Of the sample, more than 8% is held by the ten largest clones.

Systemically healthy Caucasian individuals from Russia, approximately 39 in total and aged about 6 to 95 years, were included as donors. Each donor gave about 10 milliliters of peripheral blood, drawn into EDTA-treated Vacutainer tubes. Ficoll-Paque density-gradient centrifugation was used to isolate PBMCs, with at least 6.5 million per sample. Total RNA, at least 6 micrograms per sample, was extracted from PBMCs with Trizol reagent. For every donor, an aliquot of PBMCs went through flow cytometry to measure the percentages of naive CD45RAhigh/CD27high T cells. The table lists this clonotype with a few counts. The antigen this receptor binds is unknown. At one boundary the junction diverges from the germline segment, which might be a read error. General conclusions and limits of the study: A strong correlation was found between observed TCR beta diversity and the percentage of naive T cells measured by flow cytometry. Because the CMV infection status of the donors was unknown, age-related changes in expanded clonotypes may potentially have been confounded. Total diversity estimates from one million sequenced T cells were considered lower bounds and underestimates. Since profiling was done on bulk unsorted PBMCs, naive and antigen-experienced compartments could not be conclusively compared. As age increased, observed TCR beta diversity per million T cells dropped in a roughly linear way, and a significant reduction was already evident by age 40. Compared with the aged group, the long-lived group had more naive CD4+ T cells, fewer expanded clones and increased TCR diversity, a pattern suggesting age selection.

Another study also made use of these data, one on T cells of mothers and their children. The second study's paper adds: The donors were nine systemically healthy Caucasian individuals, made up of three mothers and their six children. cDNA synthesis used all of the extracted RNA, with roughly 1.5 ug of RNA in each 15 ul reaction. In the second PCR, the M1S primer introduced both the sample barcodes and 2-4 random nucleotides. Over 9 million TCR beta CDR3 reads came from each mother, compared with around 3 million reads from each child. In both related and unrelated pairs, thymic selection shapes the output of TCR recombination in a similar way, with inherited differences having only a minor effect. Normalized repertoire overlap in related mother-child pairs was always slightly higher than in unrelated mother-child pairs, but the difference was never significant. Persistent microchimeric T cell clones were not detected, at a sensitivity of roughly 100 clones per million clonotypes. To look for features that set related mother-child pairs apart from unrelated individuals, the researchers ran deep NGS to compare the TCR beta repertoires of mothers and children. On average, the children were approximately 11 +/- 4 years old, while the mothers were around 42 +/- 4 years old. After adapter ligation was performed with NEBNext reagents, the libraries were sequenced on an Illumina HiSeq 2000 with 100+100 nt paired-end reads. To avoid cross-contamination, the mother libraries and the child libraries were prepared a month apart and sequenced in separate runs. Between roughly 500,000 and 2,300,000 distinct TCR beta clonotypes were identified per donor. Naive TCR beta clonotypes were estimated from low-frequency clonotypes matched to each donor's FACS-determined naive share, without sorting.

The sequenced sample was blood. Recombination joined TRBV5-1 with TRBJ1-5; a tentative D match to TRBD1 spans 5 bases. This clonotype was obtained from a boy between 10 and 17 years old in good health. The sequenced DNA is TGCGCCGGCAGCCCCCGGGGCGGCGATAGCAATCAGCCCCAGCATTTT. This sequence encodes CAGSPRGGDSNQPQHF. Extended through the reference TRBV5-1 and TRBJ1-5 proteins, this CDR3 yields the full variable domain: KAGVTQTPRYLIKTRGQQVTLSCSPISGHRSVSWYQQTPGQGLQFLFEYFSETQRNKGNFPGRFSGRQFSNSRSEMNVSTLELGDSALYLCAGSPRGGDSNQPQHFGDGTRLSIL.